This TCR beta chain was sequenced in a study of blood T cell repertoires in COVID-19. V was pared by 5 bases and J by 4 bases, with 8 bases of the junction left unmatched. CDR3 length: 14 residues. Germline lookup yields CDR1 ENHRY and CDR2 SYGVKD. The data were produced by immunoSEQ multiplex PCR, yet TCRdb's version contains in-frame clones alone and is incomplete. This table holds about 230,000 clones, 84% found once. The source is a man aged 55 to 70 who had recovered from COVID-19. Source material: PBMCs or T cells enriched from blood (not recorded which). V and J are TRBV10-3 and TRBJ2-7; 7 bases map to TRBD1. The CDR3: CAISSTGDLYEQYF. The CDR3 nucleotides are TGTGCCATCAGTTCCACAGGGGACCTATACGAGCAGTACTTC.